One sample yielded the 18 T cell receptor beta chains listed below, sequenced in a study of CD8+ T cells in alopecia areata (dated by TCRdb to 2017 to 2018). Sample treatment or condition, as interpreted from the label and publication: oral pan-JAK inhibitor, 5-10 mg twice daily. Library creation used the immunoSEQ multiplex PCR assay. For TCR sequencing, RNA was extracted from every sample and reverse transcribed into cDNA to serve as template. What TCRdb holds here is the immuneACCESS table cut down to in-frame rearrangements. Part of the clones is not present; checked against another copy, under half of the missing clones reflect an unresolved V gene, and the others are unexplained. This sample gives approximately 180,000 clones in total; roughly 60% of them show up just once. Clones ranked in the top ten supply 16% of the sample. The sequenced sample was CD4+ T cells sorted from blood, obtained between weeks 55 and 65, from a patient treated with tofacitinib. The receptors were gathered from a human donor with alopecia areata.

The rearrangement uses TRBV29-1 and TRBJ1-4, with D possibly TRBD1 on 6 matching bases. This CDR3 spans 13 amino acids. The germline gives CDR1 SQVTM, CDR2 ANQGSEA. The ends were cut back, 8 bases at V and 0 bases at J, with 10 bases in the middle. CDR3 bases: TGCAGCACCAGGACAGCAACTAATGAAAAACTGTTTTTT. Translating gives CSTRTATNEKLFF.

The rearrangement uses TRBV30 and TRBJ2-6; D call uncertain. Germline loops: CDR1 GTSNPN, CDR2 SVGIG (reference sequence). CDR3 length: 16 amino acids. V was pared by 4 bases and J by 4 bases, with 17 bases between. CDR3 sequence (DNA): TGTGCCTGGAATAAGCGATGGGCGTACGGGGCCAACGTCCTGACTTTC. Translating it yields CAWNKRWAYGANVLTF.

CDR3 sequence: CASGLSETQYF. The CDR3 coding sequence is TGTGCTAGTGGTTTGTCAGAGACCCAGTACTTC. This rearrangement joins TRBV12-5 to TRBJ2-5; D is ambiguous. This CDR3 contains 11 residues. Germline CDR1 LGHNT, CDR2 FRNRAP. Between the trimmed V and J ends, which lost 2 bases and 4 bases, there was a span of 2 bases.

This clone appeared a few times. The chain links TRBV29-1 to TRBJ2-3, with D perhaps TRBD2 (5 bases). V lost 4 bases and J 1 base, leaving 6 bases between the germline ends. From germline, CDR1 is SQVTM and CDR2 ANQGSEA. The CDR3 has 12 amino acids. CDR3 coding DNA: TGCAGCGTTGGGCGGGGCACAGATACGCAGTATTTT. As protein: CSVGRGTDTQYF.

The rearrangement joins TRBV7-2 to TRBJ1-1; possibly TRBD1 for D (6 bases). Germline V lookup: CDR1 SGHTA, CDR2 FQGNSA. The V and J ends lost 6 bases and 0 bases respectively, with 11 bases between them. The CDR3 loop spans 14 amino acids. This CDR3 is CASRLTGLNTEAFF. CDR3 DNA sequence: TGTGCCAGCAGACTAACAGGGTTGAACACTGAAGCTTTCTTT.

V usage is TRBV30 and J usage is TRBJ1-2, with 7 bases lining up with TRBD1. This CDR3 contains 14 residues. J was trimmed by 0 bases and V by 5 bases; bases with no gene match: 6. Looked up from germline, CDR1 is GTSNPN and CDR2 is SVGIG (reference sequence). The chain's CDR3 is CAWGDRAPNYGYTF. As DNA, the CDR3 is TGTGCCTGGGGCGACAGGGCCCCTAACTATGGCTACACCTTC.

This chain links TRBV6-5 with TRBJ1-2; a possible D gene is TRBD1 (5 bases). V was cut by 10 bases and J by 4 bases, with 19 bases left in between. The germline V gene has CDR1 MNHEY and CDR2 SVGAGI. The CDR3 is 14 amino acids. In DNA, the CDR3 is TGTGCCACCAGAAGCACGGCGGGGCCCTATGGCTACACCTTC. Encoded protein: CATRSTAGPYGYTF.

The chain uses TRBV2 and TRBJ1-1; the D gene is possibly TRBD1 (5 bases). V dropped 5 bases and J dropped 11 bases, with 12 bases sitting between them. Germline CDR1 reads SNHLY; CDR2 reads FYNNEI. The CDR3 runs 11 residues. The CDR3 loop reads CASSRGSKAFF. The CDR3, as DNA: TGTGCCAGCAGTAGGGGCTCGAAGGCTTTCTTT.

The rearrangement uses TRBV29-1 and TRBJ1-2; D is perhaps TRBD1 (5 bases). Germline V CDR1 and CDR2: SQVTM, ANQGSEA. V was pared by 4 bases and J by 4 bases, with 16 bases between. The CDR3 has 14 amino acids. The CDR3 is CSVGERRTFYGYTF. DNA for the CDR3: TGCAGCGTTGGAGAAAGGCGGACATTCTATGGCTACACCTTC.

The V call is TRBV28, the J call TRBJ1-1, with 8 bases identical to TRBD1. CDR3 size: 15 residues. CDR1 and CDR2 from the germline V gene are MDHEN and SYDVKM. J lost 4 bases, V lost 6 bases, and 10 bases had no gene match. CDR3 bases: TGTGCCAGCAGGCCCGAGACAGGGGTGGGCACTGAAGCTTTCTTT. This encodes CASRPETGVGTEAFF.

The chain has TRBV7-8 and TRBJ1-6; the D gene is possibly TRBD1 (6 bases). The CDR3 totals 15 residues. The V end was cut by 6 bases, the J end by 8 bases, with 17 bases between. Germline loops: CDR1 SGHVS, CDR2 FQNEAQ. Written as DNA, the CDR3 is TGTGCCAGCAGAACAAGGGGGGTAGGAGATTCACCCCTCCACTTT. The encoded protein is CASRTRGVGDSPLHF.

This chain connects TRBV11-2 to TRBJ1-6, with 8 bases that match TRBD1. The CDR3 is 14 amino acids. The ends lost 5 bases at V and 14 bases at J; junction bases unmatched: 11. Germline values: CDR1 SGHAT, CDR2 FQNNGV. Written as DNA, the CDR3 is TGTGCCAGCAGCCCAGGGGGCGTGCGGAAAACCCTCCACTTT. This sequence encodes CASSPGGVRKTLHF. The full variable domain, completed using reference TRBV11-2 and TRBJ1-6, is EAGVAQSPRYKIIEKRQSVAFWCNPISGHATLYWYQQILGQGPKLLIQFQNNGVVDDSQLPKDRFSAERLKGVDSTLKIQPAKLEDSAVYLCASSPGGVRKTLHFGNGTRLTVT.

The V and J genes are TRBV29-1 and TRBJ2-7; D uncertain. The better agreement between TRBJ2-5 and the DNA end casts doubt on the J call. The CDR3 contains 12 residues. Germline V CDR1 and CDR2: SQVTM, ANQGSEA. CDR3 bases: TGCAGCGTTACCCGGACCGAAGAGACCCAGTACTTC. This sequence encodes CSVTRTEETQYF.

In its sample, this clone was seen once. This chain links TRBV9 with TRBJ2-3; TRBD2 aligns across 8 bases. The germline V gene encodes CDR1 SGDLS and CDR2 YYNGEE. Trimming removed 0 bases from V and 4 bases from J; junction bases left unmatched: 7. This CDR3 region has 16 residues. Here the CDR3 DNA reads TGTGCCAGCAGCGTAGCTACTCGGGGGGGTTCAGATACGCAGTATTTT. It specifies CASSVATRGGSDTQYF.

The V gene is TRBV5-6, the J gene TRBJ2-5; tentatively, D is TRBD1 (5 bases). V was pared by 1 base and J by 3 bases, with 10 bases between. Germline V CDR1 and CDR2: SGHDT, YYEEEE. This CDR3 is built from 14 residues. Here the CDR3 reads CASSLSVREETQYF. In DNA, the CDR3 is TGTGCCAGCAGCTTGTCGGTCAGGGAAGAGACCCAGTACTTC.

This clone was counted between two and nine times. This sequence joins TRBV2 and TRBJ2-3; D unresolved. The CDR3 runs to 13 residues. Trimming cost V 4 bases and J 2 bases, with 7 bases left between them. The germline V gene has CDR1 SNHLY and CDR2 FYNNEI. The DNA for the CDR3 is TGTGCCAGCAGTGTCTGGACCACAGATACGCAGTATTTT. Translating it yields CASSVWTTDTQYF. Filled out from reference TRBV2 and TRBJ2-3, the complete variable domain reads EPEVTQTPSHQVTQMGQEVILRCVPISNHLYFYWYRQILGQKVEFLVSFYNNEISEKSEIFDDQFSVERPDGSNFTLKIRSTKLEDSAMYFCASSVWTTDTQYFGPGTRLTVL.

The V gene is TRBV6-1, the J gene TRBJ1-2; TRBD1 might be the D (5 bases). Germline values: CDR1 MNHNS, CDR2 SASEGT. The CDR3 runs to 14 residues. V dropped 3 bases and J dropped 4 bases, with 12 bases sitting between them. The CDR3 bases are TGTGCCAGCAGTGACCGGGGACGGGGCTATGGCTACACCTTC. Translated: CASSDRGRGYGYTF.

This clone was observed a handful of times. The chain recombines TRBV7-6 with TRBJ2-1, with 7 nucleotides matching TRBD1. V lost 0 bases and J lost 5; bases outside the gene matches: 4. CDR1 is SGHVS, CDR2 FNYEAQ, per germline. The CDR3 totals 15 residues. CDR3 loop: CASSLAPGQNNEQFF. CDR3 sequence (DNA): TGTGCCAGCAGCTTAGCCCCGGGACAGAACAATGAGCAGTTCTTC.